The next 6 T cell receptor beta chains were all read from a single sample in a study of cytomegalovirus exposure and HLA in healthy donors. Primers for the PCR totalled 60 Vbeta and 13 Jbeta. The assay was immunoSEQ multiplex PCR, and TCRdb's table has in-frame clones only and misses some. The sample yields about 170,000 clones, roughly 76% seen once. Input material: PBMCs. The receptors originated from a woman between 18 and 30 years old in good health and CMV-seropositive.

The V gene is TRBV6-1, the J gene TRBJ1-2, with 7 bases aligning to TRBD1. Germline CDR1 MNHNS, CDR2 SASEGT. V lost 5 bases and J lost 4; bases outside the gene matches: 10. This CDR3 has 15 amino acids. This CDR3 is CASSIRTGLGYGYTF. The CDR3 DNA sequence: TGTGCCAGCAGTATACGGACAGGTCTGGGCTATGGCTACACCTTC.

The chain has TRBV27 and TRBJ1-2; TRBD1 matches 9 bases. Germline V CDR1 and CDR2: MNHEY, SMNVEV (reference sequence). This CDR3 contains 12 residues. With 5 bases clipped from V and 8 bases from J, the junction kept 3 bases outside the gene matches. The DNA of the CDR3 is TGTGCCAGCAGTCGGACAGGGGTCGGCTACACCTTC. It is translated as CASSRTGVGYTF.

The rearrangement links TRBV10-3 to TRBJ2-1, with 7 nucleotides matching TRBD1. The CDR3 has 15 residues. Trimming removed 7 bases from V and 1 base from J; junction bases left unmatched: 7. Germline V gives CDR1 ENHRY, CDR2 SYGVKD. The CDR3 sequence is CAINGTDKSYNEQFF. CDR3 DNA sequence: TGTGCCATCAATGGGACAGACAAATCCTACAATGAGCAGTTCTTC.

V gene TRBV2 combines with J gene TRBJ2-7; the D gene is possibly TRBD1 (5 bases). V was trimmed by 1 base and J by 0 bases, leaving 7 bases between them. There are 14 residues in the CDR3. Germline assignment: CDR1 SNHLY and CDR2 FYNNEI. CDR3 bases: TGTGCCAGCAGTGAAGACAGGAGCTCCTACGAGCAGTACTTC. It translates to CASSEDRSSYEQYF.

As DNA, the CDR3 is TGTGCCAGCAGCTTAACATTGACAGGGAAAAATTCACCCCTCCACTTT. Amino acids: CASSLTLTGKNSPLHF. The chain combines TRBV7-9 with TRBJ1-6; 7 bases fit TRBD1. Per the germline V gene, CDR1 is SEHNR and CDR2 is FQNEAQ (reference sequence). The CDR3 covers 16 residues. With 2 bases clipped from V and 7 bases from J, the junction kept 8 bases outside the gene matches.

The V and J genes are TRBV11-2 and TRBJ1-1; 11 nucleotides line up with TRBD1. The CDR3 is made up of 13 amino acids. Trimming cost V 5 bases and J 8 bases; bases outside gene matches: 4. Germline CDR1 and CDR2: SGHAT and FQNNGV. The CDR3 coding sequence is TGTGCCAGCAGCGGGGGACAGGGGGTGGAAGCTTTCTTT. It codes for CASSGGQGVEAFF.